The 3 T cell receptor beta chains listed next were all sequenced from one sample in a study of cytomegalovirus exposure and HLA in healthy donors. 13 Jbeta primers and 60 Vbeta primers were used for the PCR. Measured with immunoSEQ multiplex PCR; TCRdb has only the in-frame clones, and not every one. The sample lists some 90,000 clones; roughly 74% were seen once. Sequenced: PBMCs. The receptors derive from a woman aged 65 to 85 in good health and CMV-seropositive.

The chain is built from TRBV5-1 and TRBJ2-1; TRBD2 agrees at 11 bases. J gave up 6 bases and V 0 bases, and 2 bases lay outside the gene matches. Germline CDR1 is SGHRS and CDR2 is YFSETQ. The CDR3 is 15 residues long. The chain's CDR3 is CASSLDTSGSNEQFF. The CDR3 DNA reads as TGCGCCAGCAGCTTGGATACTAGCGGGAGCAATGAGCAGTTCTTC. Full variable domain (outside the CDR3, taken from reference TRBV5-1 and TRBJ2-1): KAGVTQTPRYLIKTRGQQVTLSCSPISGHRSVSWYQQTPGQGLQFLFEYFSETQRNKGNFPGRFSGRQFSNSRSEMNVSTLELGDSALYLCASSLDTSGSNEQFFGPGTRLTVL.

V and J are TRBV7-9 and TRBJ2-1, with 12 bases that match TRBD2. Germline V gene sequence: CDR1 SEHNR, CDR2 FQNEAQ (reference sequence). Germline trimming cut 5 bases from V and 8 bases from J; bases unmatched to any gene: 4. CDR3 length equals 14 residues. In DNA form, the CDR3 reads TGTGCCAGCAGCCGACTAGCGGGGGTCTATGAGCAGTTCTTC. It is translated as CASSRLAGVYEQFF. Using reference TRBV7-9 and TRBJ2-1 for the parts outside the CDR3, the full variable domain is DTGVSQNPRHKITKRGQNVTFRCDPISEHNRLYWYRQTLGQGPEFLTYFQNEAQLEKSRLLSDRFSAERPKGSFSTLEIQRTEQGDSAMYLCASSRLAGVYEQFFGPGTRLTVL.

The CDR3 bases are TGCGCCAGCAGTCCCCCGGAGGCGGGAAAACTGTTTTTT. It is translated as CASSPPEAGKLFF. The chain is built from TRBV5-1 and TRBJ1-4; D is uncertain. The CDR3 is 13 residues long. Trimming removed 5 bases at V and 10 bases at J, with 15 bases between. CDR1 and CDR2 (germline): SGHRS, YFSETQ. The complete variable domain, with remaining parts taken from reference TRBV5-1 and TRBJ1-4, reads KAGVTQTPRYLIKTRGQQVTLSCSPISGHRSVSWYQQTPGQGLQFLFEYFSETQRNKGNFPGRFSGRQFSNSRSEMNVSTLELGDSALYLCASSPPEAGKLFFGSGTQLSVL.